The 17 T cell receptor beta chains below were found in one sample sequenced in a study of cytomegalovirus exposure and HLA in healthy donors. Produced via immunoSEQ multiplex PCR; TCRdb's table is partial and in-frame only. The table has over 45,000 clones, more than 80% seen once; the top ten hold roughly 1.2%. The sample taken for sequencing was PBMCs. The receptors derive from a man between 18 and 35 years old in good health and CMV-seronegative.

This chain connects TRBV7-9 to TRBJ1-2, with 7 bases identical to TRBD1. This CDR3 is 14 amino acids long. Germline values: CDR1 SEHNR, CDR2 FQNEAQ (reference sequence). The V segment lost 5 bases and the J segment 3 bases; nucleotides outside the gene matches: 6. Here the CDR3 reads CASSPRTGDYGYTF. The CDR3 DNA follows: TGTGCCAGCAGCCCCCGGACAGGCGACTATGGCTACACCTTC.

This chain joins TRBV11-2 and TRBJ2-1; the D gene is possibly TRBD2 (5 bases). CDR3 size: 15 residues. Looked up from germline, CDR1 is SGHAT and CDR2 is FQNNGV. The ends were cut back, 0 bases at V and 1 base at J, with 7 bases in the middle. The CDR3 bases are TGTGCCAGCAGCTTAGATCGGGGATCCTACAATGAGCAGTTCTTC. Amino acids: CASSLDRGSYNEQFF.

The chain is built from TRBV4-1 and TRBJ2-4, with D possibly matching TRBD1 (6 bases). CDR1 MGHRA and CDR2 YSYEKL come from the germline V gene. Trimming took 3 bases from V and 8 from J, leaving 20 bases between them. The CDR3 consists of 16 residues. CDR3 region: CASSQLQGGFKDIQYF. DNA for the CDR3: TGCGCCAGCAGCCAGTTACAGGGTGGGTTTAAGGACATTCAGTACTTC.

The CDR3 region is CASRDRGFWNQPQHF. The CDR3 bases are TGTGCCAGCAGGGACAGGGGGTTTTGGAATCAGCCCCAGCATTTT. The J gene is TRBJ1-5, the V gene TRBV6-1; 10 bases match TRBD1. V was pared by 6 bases and J by 4 bases, with 6 bases of the junction left unmatched. In germline, CDR1 is MNHNS, CDR2 SASEGT. This CDR3 has 15 amino acids.

The chain links TRBV20-1 to TRBJ2-7, with a tentative D call TRBD2 (5 bases). The germline gives CDR1 DFQATT, CDR2 SNEGSKA (reference sequence). The V and J ends lost 7 bases and 3 bases respectively, with 10 bases between them. This CDR3 has 11 amino acids. The DNA for the CDR3 is TGCAGTGGCAAGCGGAGCTACGAGCAGTACTTC. Translation gives CSGKRSYEQYF.

The rearrangement links TRBV10-3 to TRBJ2-3, with a weak D call TRBD2 (6 bases). This CDR3 is built from 15 residues. Germline loops: CDR1 ENHRY, CDR2 SYGVKD. V shed 0 bases and J shed 5 bases, with 12 bases lying between them. CDR3 bases: TGTGCCATCAGTGAGTCGAATACGGGAGAAGATACGCAGTATTTT. As protein: CAISESNTGEDTQYF.

The chain is built from TRBV5-1 and TRBJ1-2, with D uncertain. CDR3 length: 15 residues. Germline CDR1 is SGHRS and CDR2 is YFSETQ. V was shortened by 0 bases and J by 5 bases, with 14 bases between the two germline ends. The DNA for the CDR3 is TGCGCCAGCAGCTTGGGAGACGGGTTAAAGTATGGCTACACCTTC. This sequence encodes CASSLGDGLKYGYTF.

The chain combines TRBV6-5 with TRBJ2-1; TRBD2 agrees at 15 bases. The CDR3 is made up of 15 amino acids. Germline assignment: CDR1 MNHEY and CDR2 SVGAGI. V shed 4 bases and J 7 bases; nucleotides not matched to a gene: 2. The CDR3 coding sequence is TGTGCCAGCAGTTGGGGACTAGCGGGAGGAAATGAGCAGTTCTTC. Its translation is CASSWGLAGGNEQFF.

The chain has TRBV25-1 and TRBJ2-2; D might be TRBD2 (6 bases). The V and J ends lost 4 bases and 0 bases respectively, with 18 bases between them. There are 18 residues in the CDR3. Germline lookup yields CDR1 MGHDK and CDR2 SYGVNS. The CDR3 reads CASSGDRRAPTNTGELFF. The DNA for the CDR3 is TGTGCCAGCAGTGGGGACCGGAGGGCACCTACGAACACCGGGGAGCTGTTTTTT. The whole variable domain, remainder taken from reference TRBV25-1 and TRBJ2-2, is EADIYQTPRYLVIGTGKKITLECSQTMGHDKMYWYQQDPGMELHLIHYSYGVNSTEKGDLSSESTVSRIRTEHFPLTLESARPSHTSQYLCASSGDRRAPTNTGELFFGEGSRLTVL.

The chain is built from TRBV6-5 and TRBJ2-1; 8 bases align to TRBD2. The V and J ends lost 6 bases and 0 bases, in that order; junction bases with no gene match: 4. Germline lookup yields CDR1 MNHEY and CDR2 SVGAGI. The CDR3 extends over 15 amino acids. DNA for the CDR3: TGTGCCAGCAGCCTAAGCGGGAGCTCCTACAATGAGCAGTTCTTC. This gives the protein CASSLSGSSYNEQFF.

This clone is a singleton in its sample. The V gene is TRBV6-6, the J gene TRBJ1-1; TRBD1 matches at 8 bases. The length of the CDR3 is 16 residues. The junction had 9 bases not matched to a gene; V was cut back by 4 bases and J by 2 bases. CDR1 is MNHNY and CDR2 is SVGAGI in the germline V gene (reference sequence). In DNA form, the CDR3 reads TGTGCCAGCAGTTTCGCCGACAGGGGAGGCAACACTGAAGCTTTCTTT. Protein: CASSFADRGGNTEAFF.

The sample holds one count of this clone. This sequence joins TRBV2 and TRBJ2-3; 10 bases are a match to TRBD2. The CDR3 has 17 amino acids. Germline V gene data show CDR1 as SNHLY and CDR2 as FYNNEI. The junction had 15 bases not matched to a gene; V was cut back by 8 bases and J by 4 bases. CDR3 nucleotides: TGTGCCAGCGGCGCTGGGAGCGGGAGGGCCTTCCCAGATACGCAGTATTTT. Its protein product is CASGAGSGRAFPDTQYF.

CDR3 nucleotide sequence: TGTGCCAGCAGTCCCGGGACTAGCGGGAGAATAAGAAATGAGCAGTTCTTC. This encodes CASSPGTSGRIRNEQFF. V usage is TRBV28 and J usage is TRBJ2-1; 14 bases agree with TRBD2. The V and J ends lost 5 bases and 7 bases, in that order; junction bases with no gene match: 10. The CDR3 is 17 residues long. Germline lookup yields CDR1 MDHEN and CDR2 SYDVKM. Supplemented by reference TRBV28 and TRBJ2-1, the full variable domain reads DVKVTQSSRYLVKRTGEKVFLECVQDMDHENMFWYRQDPGLGLRLIYFSYDVKMKEKGDIPEGYSVSREKKERFSLILESASTNQTSMYLCASSPGTSGRIRNEQFFGPGTRLTVL.

The V and J genes are TRBV7-2 and TRBJ2-5; 9 bases map to TRBD2. Germline assignment: CDR1 SGHTA and CDR2 FQGNSA. V trimming: 4 bases; J trimming: 3 bases; junction bases outside the gene matches: 6. The CDR3 contains 15 residues. CDR3 sequence: CASSYLSGRKETQYF. The CDR3 nucleotides are TGTGCCAGCAGCTACCTCAGCGGGAGGAAAGAGACCCAGTACTTC.

The chain links TRBV28 to TRBJ1-1, with D hard to call. The ends were cut back, 6 bases at V and 0 bases at J, with 14 bases in the middle. CDR3 length: 15 residues. Germline assignment: CDR1 MDHEN and CDR2 SYDVKM. The CDR3 loop is CASSARIHLNTEAFF. CDR3 DNA sequence: TGTGCCAGCAGCGCCAGGATCCATCTGAACACTGAAGCTTTCTTT.

The chain carries TRBV15 and TRBJ2-7; 14 bases are a match to TRBD2. In germline, CDR1 is LNHNV, CDR2 YYDKDF (reference sequence). The V segment lost 1 base and the J segment 2 bases; nucleotides outside the gene matches: 10. The CDR3 runs 19 residues. CDR3 sequence (DNA): TGTGCCACCAGCAGAGCCCAGGGACTAGCGGGAGTGAAGCCCTACGAGCAGTACTTC. Its protein product is CATSRAQGLAGVKPYEQYF.

In this sample, this clone turned up a few times. J is TRBJ1-5 and V is TRBV7-9, with D tentatively TRBD1 (5 bases). V lost 5 bases and J lost 0, with 8 bases in between. Per the germline V gene, CDR1 is SEHNR and CDR2 is FQNEAQ (reference sequence). This CDR3 has 14 residues. DNA of the CDR3: TGTGCCAGCAGCCCCGGGGGTAGCAATCAGCCCCAGCATTTT. It is translated as CASSPGGSNQPQHF.